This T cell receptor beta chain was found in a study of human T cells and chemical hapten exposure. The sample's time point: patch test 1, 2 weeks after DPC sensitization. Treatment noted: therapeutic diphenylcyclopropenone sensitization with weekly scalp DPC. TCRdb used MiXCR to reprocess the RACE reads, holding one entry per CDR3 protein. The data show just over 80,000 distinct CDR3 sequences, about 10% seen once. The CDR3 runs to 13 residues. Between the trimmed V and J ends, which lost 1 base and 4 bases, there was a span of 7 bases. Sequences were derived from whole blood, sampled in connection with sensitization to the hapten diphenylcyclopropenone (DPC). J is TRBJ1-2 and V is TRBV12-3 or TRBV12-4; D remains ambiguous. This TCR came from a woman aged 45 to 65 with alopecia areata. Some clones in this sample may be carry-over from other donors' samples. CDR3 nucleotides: TGTGCCAGCAGTTTAGTGAGCCGCTATGGCTACACCTTC. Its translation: CASSLVSRYGYTF.